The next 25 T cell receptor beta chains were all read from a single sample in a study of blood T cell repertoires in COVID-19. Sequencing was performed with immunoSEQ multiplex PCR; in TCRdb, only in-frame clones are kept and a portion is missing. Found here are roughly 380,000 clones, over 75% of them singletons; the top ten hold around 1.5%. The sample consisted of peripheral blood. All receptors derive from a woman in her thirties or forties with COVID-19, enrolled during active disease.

For the CDR3, the DNA is TGTGCCAGCAGTCCGGGACAGGGTCTTATCGAGCAGTACTTC. This encodes CASSPGQGLIEQYF. The V gene is TRBV6-6, the J gene TRBJ2-7, with 9 bases that match TRBD1. The length of the CDR3 is 14 residues. The germline V gene encodes CDR1 MNHNY and CDR2 SVGAGI (reference sequence). After removal of 5 bases from V and 6 bases from J, the junction contained 8 bases not matched to a gene.

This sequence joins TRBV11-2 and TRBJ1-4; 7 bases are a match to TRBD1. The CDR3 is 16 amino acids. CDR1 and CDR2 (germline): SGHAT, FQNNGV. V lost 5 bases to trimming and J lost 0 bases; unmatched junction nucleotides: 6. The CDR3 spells CASSIGTAATNEKLFF. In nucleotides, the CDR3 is TGTGCCAGCAGCATCGGGACAGCCGCAACTAATGAAAAACTGTTTTTT.

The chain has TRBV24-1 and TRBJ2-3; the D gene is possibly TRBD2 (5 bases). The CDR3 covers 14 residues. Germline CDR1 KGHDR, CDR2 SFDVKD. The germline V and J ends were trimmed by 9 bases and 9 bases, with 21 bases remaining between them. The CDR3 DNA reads TGTGCCACCGCCCTGGCCCCGGCGACTAACACGCAGTATTTT. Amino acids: CATALAPATNTQYF.

The CDR3 DNA is TGTGCCAGCAGCTTATCAGGGGGATACGAGCAGTACTTC. It codes for CASSLSGGYEQYF. The chain recombines TRBV7-2 with TRBJ2-7; 7 bases fit TRBD1. The CDR3 consists of 13 residues. V lost 2 bases, J lost 4 bases, and 2 bases stayed unmatched. Looked up from germline, CDR1 is SGHTA and CDR2 is FQGNSA. The variable domain in full, completed from reference TRBV7-2 and TRBJ2-7, reads GAGVSQSPSNKVTEKGKDVELRCDPISGHTALYWYRQSLGQGLEFLIYFQGNSAPDKSGLPSDRFSAERTGGSVSTLTIQRTQQEDSAVYLCASSLSGGYEQYFGPGTRLTVT.

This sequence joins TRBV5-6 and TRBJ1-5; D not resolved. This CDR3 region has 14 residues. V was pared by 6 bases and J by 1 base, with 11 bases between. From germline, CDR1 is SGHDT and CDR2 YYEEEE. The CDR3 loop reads CASTFGGSNQPQHF. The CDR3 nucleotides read TGTGCCAGCACCTTCGGCGGGAGCAATCAGCCCCAGCATTTT.

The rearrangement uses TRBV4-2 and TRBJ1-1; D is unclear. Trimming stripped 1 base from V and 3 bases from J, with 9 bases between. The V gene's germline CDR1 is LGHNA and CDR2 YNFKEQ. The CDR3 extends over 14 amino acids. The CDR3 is CASSQALRDTEAFF. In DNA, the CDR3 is TGTGCCAGCAGCCAAGCGTTGAGGGACACTGAAGCTTTCTTT.

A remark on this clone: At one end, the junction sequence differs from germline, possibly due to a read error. The CDR3 spells CASRQTGNSYGQYF. CDR3 coding DNA: TGTGCCAGCAGACAGACAGGAAACTCCTACGGGCAGTACTTC. The chain uses TRBV6-6 and TRBJ2-7; a possible D gene is TRBD1 (6 bases). Germline V gene lookup returns CDR1 MNHNY and CDR2 SVGAGI (reference sequence). This CDR3 has 14 amino acids.

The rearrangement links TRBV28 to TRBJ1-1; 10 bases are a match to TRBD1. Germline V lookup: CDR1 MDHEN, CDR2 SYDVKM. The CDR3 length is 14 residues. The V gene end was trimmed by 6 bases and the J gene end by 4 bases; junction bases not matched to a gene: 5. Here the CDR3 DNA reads TGTGCCAGCAGAAAGGACAGGGGGAGCACTGAAGCTTTCTTT. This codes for CASRKDRGSTEAFF.

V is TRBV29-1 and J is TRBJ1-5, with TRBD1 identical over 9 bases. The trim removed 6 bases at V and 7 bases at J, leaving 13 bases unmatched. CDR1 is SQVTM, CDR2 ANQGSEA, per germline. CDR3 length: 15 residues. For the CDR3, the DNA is TGCAGCGTAGTAGTTACAGGGGGCGCAAACCAGCCCCAGCATTTT. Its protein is CSVVVTGGANQPQHF. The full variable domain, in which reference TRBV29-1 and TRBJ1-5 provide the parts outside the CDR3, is SAVISQKPSRDICQRGTSLTIQCQVDSQVTMMFWYRQQPGQSLTLIATANQGSEATYESGFVIDKFPISRPNLTFSTLTVSNMSPEDSSIYLCSVVVTGGANQPQHFGDGTRLSIL.

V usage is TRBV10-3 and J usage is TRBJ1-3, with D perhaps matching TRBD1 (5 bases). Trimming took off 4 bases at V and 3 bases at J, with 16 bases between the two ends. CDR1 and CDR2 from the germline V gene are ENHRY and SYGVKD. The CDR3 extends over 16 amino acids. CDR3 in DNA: TGTGCCATCAGTGCCTGGGCGGGGCTAAATGGAAACACCATATATTTT. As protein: CAISAWAGLNGNTIYF.

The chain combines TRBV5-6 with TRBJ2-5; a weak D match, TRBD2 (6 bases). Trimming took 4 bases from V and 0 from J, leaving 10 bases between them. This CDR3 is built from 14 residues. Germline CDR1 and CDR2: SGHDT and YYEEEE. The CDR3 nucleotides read TGTGCCAGCAGCGGGGGGATGTACCAAGAGACCCAGTACTTC. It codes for CASSGGMYQETQYF.

The CDR3 region has the DNA TGCGCCAGCAGCGAGCCGCAGGGGGCAGAGGGAAACACCATATATTTT. Protein product: CASSEPQGAEGNTIYF. This chain uses TRBV5-1 with TRBJ1-3; 8 bases agree with TRBD1. Trimming cost V 4 bases and J 4 bases; bases outside gene matches: 10. CDR1 is SGHRS and CDR2 is YFSETQ in the germline V gene. The CDR3 is 16 amino acids.

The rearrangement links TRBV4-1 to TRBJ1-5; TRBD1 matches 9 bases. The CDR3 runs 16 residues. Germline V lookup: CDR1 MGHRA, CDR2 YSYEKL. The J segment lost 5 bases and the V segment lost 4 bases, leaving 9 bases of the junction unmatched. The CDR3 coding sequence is TGCGCCAGCAGCCCATTGGACAGGGGTGGGGATCAGCCCCAGCATTTT. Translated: CASSPLDRGGDQPQHF.

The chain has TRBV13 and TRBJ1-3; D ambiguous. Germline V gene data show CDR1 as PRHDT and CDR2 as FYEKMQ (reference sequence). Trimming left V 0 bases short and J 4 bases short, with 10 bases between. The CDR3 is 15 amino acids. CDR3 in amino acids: CASSLGPRSGNTIYF. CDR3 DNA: TGTGCCAGCAGCTTAGGCCCTAGATCCGGAAACACCATATATTTT.

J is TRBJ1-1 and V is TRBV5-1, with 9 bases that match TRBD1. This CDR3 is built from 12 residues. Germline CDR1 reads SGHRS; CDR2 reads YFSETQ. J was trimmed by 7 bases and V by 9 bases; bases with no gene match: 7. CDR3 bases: TGCGCCACCACGGACAGGGGCGGTGAAGCTTTCTTT. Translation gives CATTDRGGEAFF.

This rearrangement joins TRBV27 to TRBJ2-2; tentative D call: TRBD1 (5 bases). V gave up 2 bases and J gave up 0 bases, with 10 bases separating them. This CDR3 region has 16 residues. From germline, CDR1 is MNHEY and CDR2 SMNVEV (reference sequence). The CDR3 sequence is CASSLGAYANTGELFF. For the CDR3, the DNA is TGTGCCAGCAGTTTAGGGGCCTACGCGAACACCGGGGAGCTGTTTTTT.

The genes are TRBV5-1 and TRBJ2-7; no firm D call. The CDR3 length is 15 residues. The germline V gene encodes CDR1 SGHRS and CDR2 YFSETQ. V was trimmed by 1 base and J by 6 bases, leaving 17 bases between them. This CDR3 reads CASSLNDASPGEQYF. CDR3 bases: TGCGCCAGCAGCTTGAATGACGCAAGCCCGGGCGAGCAGTACTTC.

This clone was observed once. CDR3 nucleotide sequence: TGTGCCAGCAGTACGGGACTAAACAATGAGCAGTTCTTC. Translation gives CASSTGLNNEQFF. The chain combines TRBV6-4 with TRBJ2-1, with TRBD2 identical over 7 bases. Losses at the gene ends were 5 bases for V and 5 bases for J; bases not matched to a gene: 3. Germline CDR1 is MRHNA and CDR2 is SNTAGT. This CDR3 region has 13 residues.

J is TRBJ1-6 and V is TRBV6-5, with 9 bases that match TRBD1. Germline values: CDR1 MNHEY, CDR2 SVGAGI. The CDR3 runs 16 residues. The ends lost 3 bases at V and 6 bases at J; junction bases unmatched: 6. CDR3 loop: CASSYSGTGSNSPLHF. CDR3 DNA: TGTGCCAGCAGTTATTCCGGGACAGGGTCTAATTCACCCCTCCACTTT.

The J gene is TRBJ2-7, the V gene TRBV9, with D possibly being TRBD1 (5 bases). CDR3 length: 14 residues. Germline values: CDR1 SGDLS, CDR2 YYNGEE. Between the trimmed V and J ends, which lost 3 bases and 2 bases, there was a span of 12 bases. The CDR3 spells CASSESGYPYEQYF. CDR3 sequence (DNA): TGTGCCAGCAGCGAATCAGGGTATCCCTACGAGCAGTACTTC.

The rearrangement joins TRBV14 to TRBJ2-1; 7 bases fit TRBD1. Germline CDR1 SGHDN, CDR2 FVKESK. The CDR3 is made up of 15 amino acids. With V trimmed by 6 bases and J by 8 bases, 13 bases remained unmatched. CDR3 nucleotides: TGTGCCAGCAGTCACCGGACAGGCTGGACCTATGAGCAGTTCTTC. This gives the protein CASSHRTGWTYEQFF.

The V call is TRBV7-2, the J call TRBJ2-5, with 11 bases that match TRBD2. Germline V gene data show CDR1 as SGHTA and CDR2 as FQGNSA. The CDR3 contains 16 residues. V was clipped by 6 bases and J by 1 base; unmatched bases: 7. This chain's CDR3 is CASRPRLAGSQETQYF. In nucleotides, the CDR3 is TGTGCCAGCAGACCTAGACTAGCGGGGAGCCAAGAGACCCAGTACTTC.

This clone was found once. The CDR3 spells CASSLTGGAIGYTF. The CDR3 DNA is TGTGCCAGCAGCTTAACAGGGGGCGCGATCGGCTACACCTTC. The chain combines TRBV28 with TRBJ1-2; TRBD1 matches 9 bases. CDR3 length: 14 amino acids. CDR1 and CDR2 (germline): MDHEN, SYDVKM. J lost 8 bases, V lost 6 bases, and 10 bases had no gene match.

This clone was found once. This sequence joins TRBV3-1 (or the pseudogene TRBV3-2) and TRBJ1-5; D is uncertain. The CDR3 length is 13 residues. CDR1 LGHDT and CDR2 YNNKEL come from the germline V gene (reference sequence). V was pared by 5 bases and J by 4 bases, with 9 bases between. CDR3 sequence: CASSALVNQPQHF. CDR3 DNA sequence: TGTGCCAGCAGCGCACTGGTTAATCAGCCCCAGCATTTT.

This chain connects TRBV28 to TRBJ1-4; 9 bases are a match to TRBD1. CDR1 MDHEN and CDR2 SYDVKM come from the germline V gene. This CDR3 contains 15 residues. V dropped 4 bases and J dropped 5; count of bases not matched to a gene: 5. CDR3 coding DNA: TGTGCCAGCAGTTCGGGACAGGGCCCAAATGAAAAACTGTTTTTT. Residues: CASSSGQGPNEKLFF.